Each of the 28 T cell receptor beta chains below was sequenced from the same sample in a study of T cell repertoires in cytomegalovirus infection. TCRdb processed the reads anew with MiXCR; each CDR3 protein has one entry. The sample holds hundreds of thousands of distinct CDR3 sequences, less than 40% seen once. The sample consisted of PBMCs. These receptors originate from a human donor in good health (CMV status not recorded). Some clones in this sample may be carry-over from other donors' samples.

Concerning this clonotype itself: The conserved phenylalanine or tryptophan is not found at the CDR3 terminus, so this likely reflects a read error. This chain uses TRBV28 with TRBJ2-7; 14 positions match TRBD2. Germline V gene data show CDR1 as MDHEN and CDR2 as SYDVKM. With 3 bases clipped from V and 4 bases from J, the junction kept 11 bases outside the gene matches. CDR3 length: 18 amino acids. This CDR3 reads CASSLSTGTSGSGYEQYL. Written as DNA, the CDR3 is TGTGCCAGCAGTTTGTCGACCGGGACTAGCGGGAGTGGTTACGAGCAGTACCTC.

This clonotype was picked up a small number of times. CDR3 residues: CASSLMTHEQYF. The CDR3 bases are TGTGCCAGCAGCCTGATGACCCACGAGCAGTACTTC. The V gene is TRBV7-8, the J gene TRBJ2-7; no clear D. Per the germline V gene, CDR1 is SGHVS and CDR2 is FQNEAQ. Trimming removed 5 bases from V and 5 bases from J, with 10 bases in between. The CDR3 contains 12 residues. Supplemented by reference TRBV7-8 and TRBJ2-7, the full variable domain reads GAGVSQSPRYKVAKRGQDVALRCDPISGHVSLFWYQQALGQGPEFLTYFQNEAQLDKSGLPSDRFFAERPEGSVSTLKIQRTQQEDSAVYLCASSLMTHEQYFGPGTRLTVT.

This clonotype was recorded a few times. This rearrangement joins TRBV7-2 to TRBJ2-7; D is possibly TRBD2 (5 bases). The V gene's germline CDR1 is SGHTA and CDR2 FQGNSA. The V end lost 2 bases, the J end lost 7 bases, and 21 bases lay between the germline ends. CDR3 length equals 16 residues. In DNA form, the CDR3 reads TGTGCCAGCAGCTTAACCCTACCTAGGCGGGCGGGTGAGCAGTACTTC. Translation gives CASSLTLPRRAGEQYF.

This clonotype was counted a few times. J is TRBJ2-4 and V is TRBV12-3 or TRBV12-4; tentatively, D is TRBD1 (5 bases). Trimming removed 3 bases from V and 3 bases from J, with 12 bases in between. The CDR3 loop spans 15 amino acids. The CDR3 DNA follows: TGTGCCAGCAGTTTTAGGAGTCAGGGCAAAAACATTCAGTACTTC. This translates into CASSFRSQGKNIQYF.

V usage is TRBV19 and J usage is TRBJ2-7; 7 bases align to TRBD1. Trimming took 6 bases from V and 0 from J; bases not matched to a gene: 14. Looked up from germline, CDR1 is LNHDA and CDR2 is SQIVND (reference sequence). CDR3 size: 17 residues. The chain's CDR3 is CASSRQGTPILSYEQYF. Written as DNA, the CDR3 is TGTGCCAGTAGCCGACAGGGTACCCCAATCCTCTCCTACGAGCAGTACTTC.

J is TRBJ2-7 and V is TRBV28, with a weak D call TRBD1 (5 bases). The CDR3 covers 12 residues. V gave up 8 bases and J gave up 5 bases, with 13 bases separating them. Per germline, CDR1 MDHEN and CDR2 SYDVKM. CDR3 protein: CASYTRAHEQYF. DNA for the CDR3: TGTGCCAGCTATACCAGGGCCCACGAGCAGTACTTC.

The chain carries TRBV4-1 and TRBJ1-5; maybe TRBD1 (5 bases). The CDR3 extends over 16 amino acids. Germline-derived CDR1 and CDR2 are MGHRA and YSYEKL. Trimming cost V 3 bases and J 1 base, with 13 bases left between them. CDR3 protein: CASSHPGTVSNQPQHF. The CDR3, as DNA: TGCGCCAGCAGCCATCCTGGGACCGTGAGCAATCAGCCCCAGCATTTT.

The CDR3 coding sequence is TGTGCCAGCAGCCGTGCTCCGGGACCGATAAATGAAAAACTGTTTTTT. It is translated as CASSRAPGPINEKLFF. The V and J genes are TRBV7-9 and TRBJ1-4, with D perhaps TRBD1 (5 bases). Germline lookup yields CDR1 SEHNR and CDR2 FQNEAQ (reference sequence). Trimming removed 5 bases from V and 5 bases from J, with 18 bases in between. The CDR3 consists of 16 residues.

CDR3 DNA sequence: TGTGCCAGCATCGACAGAAAGGAGGAAAAACTGTTTTTT. It encodes CASIDRKEEKLFF. The J gene is TRBJ1-4, the V gene TRBV28; perhaps TRBD1 as D (5 bases). Per the germline V gene, CDR1 is MDHEN and CDR2 is SYDVKM. V lost 7 bases to trimming and J lost 8 bases, with 14 bases between them. CDR3 length: 13 amino acids.

This clonotype occurred many times. The V gene is TRBV7-6, the J gene TRBJ1-2; possible D gene TRBD1, 6 bases. This CDR3 is 19 amino acids long. V was pared by 5 bases and J by 2 bases, with 27 bases between. From germline, CDR1 is SGHVS and CDR2 FNYEAQ. DNA of the CDR3: TGTGCCAGCAGCATACGTTCCGGGACAAGATTATACTGGAACTATGGCTACACCTTC. Translated: CASSIRSGTRLYWNYGYTF.

This clonotype has a handful of counts. The chain links TRBV12-3 or TRBV12-4 to TRBJ2-4; D uncertain. V lost 3 bases, J lost 4 bases, and 7 bases lay in between. The CDR3 sequence is 13 residues long. The CDR3 protein is CASSFVVKNIQYF. The CDR3 DNA sequence: TGTGCCAGCAGTTTTGTTGTGAAAAACATTCAGTACTTC.

The V and J genes are TRBV20-1 and TRBJ2-5; 7 bases line up with TRBD2. The CDR3 has 11 residues. CDR1 DFQATT and CDR2 SNEGSKA come from the germline V gene (reference sequence). The trim removed 7 bases at V and 4 bases at J, leaving 3 bases unmatched. The chain's CDR3 is CSVTGGETQYF. CDR3 DNA: TGCAGTGTAACGGGAGGAGAGACCCAGTACTTC.

V gene TRBV5-1 combines with J gene TRBJ1-1, with TRBD1 matching over 7 bases. J was trimmed by 5 bases and V by 9 bases; bases with no gene match: 13. CDR3 size: 14 residues. CDR1 is SGHRS and CDR2 is YFSETQ in the germline V gene. In DNA form, the CDR3 reads TGCGCCACCCAGACAGGGAATGGGGCAACTGAAGCTTTCTTT. This translates into CATQTGNGATEAFF.

V and J are TRBV5-1 and TRBJ1-5; D remains unclear. The germline V and J ends were trimmed by 1 base and 2 bases, with 10 bases remaining between them. Germline CDR1 and CDR2: SGHRS and YFSETQ. The CDR3 is 15 residues long. The CDR3 bases are TGCGCCAGCAGCTTGTCTGGAGATCGCAATCAGCCCCAGCATTTT. This gives the protein CASSLSGDRNQPQHF. The full variable domain, its missing parts supplied by reference TRBV5-1 and TRBJ1-5, is KAGVTQTPRYLIKTRGQQVTLSCSPISGHRSVSWYQQTPGQGLQFLFEYFSETQRNKGNFPGRFSGRQFSNSRSEMNVSTLELGDSALYLCASSLSGDRNQPQHFGDGTRLSIL.

CDR3 in amino acids: CASSPASGWSFANTGELFF. In DNA, the CDR3 is TGTGCCAGCAGCCCCGCCAGCGGGTGGTCGTTCGCGAACACCGGGGAGCTGTTTTTT. This chain links TRBV7-6 with TRBJ2-2; D is possibly TRBD2 (6 bases). Trimming took off 5 bases at V and 0 bases at J, with 22 bases between the two ends. Germline CDR1 and CDR2: SGHVS and FNYEAQ. The CDR3 has 19 amino acids.

This clonotype appeared a few times. V gene TRBV5-1 combines with J gene TRBJ1-1, with 7 positions matching TRBD1. V was clipped by 4 bases and J by 7 bases; unmatched bases: 4. CDR1 is SGHRS and CDR2 is YFSETQ in the germline V gene. CDR3 size: 12 residues. The CDR3 DNA sequence: TGCGCCAGCAGCGGAGGGACAGATGAAGCTTTCTTT. Encoded protein: CASSGGTDEAFF.

This chain connects TRBV12-3 or TRBV12-4 to TRBJ2-7; 7 bases map to TRBD1. The V and J ends lost 6 bases and 0 bases, in that order; junction bases with no gene match: 8. The CDR3 contains 15 residues. The chain's CDR3 is CASRKGQLSSYEQYF. Written as DNA, the CDR3 is TGTGCCAGCAGAAAGGGACAGTTAAGCTCCTACGAGCAGTACTTC.

This clonotype came up once. The chain is built from TRBV5-1 and TRBJ1-1; 8 positions agree with TRBD1. The CDR3 sequence is 15 residues long. Per the germline V gene, CDR1 is SGHRS and CDR2 is YFSETQ. V shed 1 base, J shed 4 bases, and the junction held 6 bases outside the gene matches. In nucleotides, the CDR3 is TGCGCCAGCAGCTTGCTCGACAGGGGAATCACTGAAGCTTTCTTT. Its protein product is CASSLLDRGITEAFF.

The chain couples TRBV20-1 to TRBJ2-3, with D perhaps TRBD2 (6 bases). Trimming cost V 4 bases and J 2 bases, with 13 bases left between them. CDR1 is DFQATT and CDR2 is SNEGSKA in the germline V gene (reference sequence). The CDR3 spans 14 residues. The CDR3 loop is CSAMQRVNTDTQYF. The CDR3 DNA follows: TGCAGTGCTATGCAGCGGGTGAACACAGATACGCAGTATTTT.

This clonotype was seen a handful of times. The chain couples TRBV20-1 to TRBJ1-2, with unresolved D. V shed 1 base and J shed 14 bases, with 14 bases lying between them. The CDR3 covers 11 residues. Looked up from germline, CDR1 is DFQATT and CDR2 is SNEGSKA (reference sequence). CDR3 DNA: TGCAGTGCTAGAGGGGGTCCGCAGATGACCTTC. Its translation is CSARGGPQMTF.

V is TRBV19 and J is TRBJ1-1; D gene unclear. V lost 5 bases and J 7 bases, leaving 14 bases between the germline ends. Germline CDR1 LNHDA, CDR2 SQIVND (reference sequence). CDR3 length: 13 amino acids. CDR3 DNA sequence: TGTGCCAGTAGTTCACAGTTTACCTATGAAGCTTTCTTT. Translating it yields CASSSQFTYEAFF.

The table lists this clonotype with a few counts. The V call is TRBV28, the J call TRBJ2-6, with 7 nucleotides matching TRBD1. The CDR3 runs 15 residues. V lost 6 bases and J lost 4; bases outside the gene matches: 6. Looked up from germline, CDR1 is MDHEN and CDR2 is SYDVKM. The CDR3 sequence: CASSQGVLGANVLTF. The CDR3 nucleotides read TGTGCCAGCAGCCAGGGGGTTCTGGGGGCCAACGTCCTGACTTTC.

As for this clonotype: One end of the junction is discordant with germline, which a read error may explain. The V gene is TRBV7-2, the J gene TRBJ1-5; D may be TRBD1 (5 bases). Germline values: CDR1 SGHTA, CDR2 FQGNSA. The CDR3 consists of 12 residues. The CDR3 loop is CAGSQRGQPQHF. In DNA, the CDR3 is TGTGCCGGCAGCCAGAGGGGACAGCCCCAGCATTTT.

This clonotype has more than one count but fewer than ten. The chain couples TRBV5-1 to TRBJ1-1; D is possibly TRBD1 (6 bases). The length of the CDR3 is 14 residues. Per germline, CDR1 SGHRS and CDR2 YFSETQ. V was pared by 5 bases and J by 0 bases, with 11 bases between. For the CDR3, the DNA is TGCGCCAGCAGGAGGGACACCATGAACACTGAAGCTTTCTTT. Amino acid sequence: CASRRDTMNTEAFF. Looking up the rest from reference TRBV5-1 and TRBJ1-1 gives the full variable domain: KAGVTQTPRYLIKTRGQQVTLSCSPISGHRSVSWYQQTPGQGLQFLFEYFSETQRNKGNFPGRFSGRQFSNSRSEMNVSTLELGDSALYLCASRRDTMNTEAFFGQGTRLTVV.

The chain joins TRBV28 to TRBJ2-1; possible D gene TRBD2, 6 bases. Germline lookup yields CDR1 MDHEN and CDR2 SYDVKM. Deletions cut 3 bases from V and 5 bases from J, with 14 bases between. The CDR3 consists of 15 residues. CDR3 loop: CASSLSGLLHNEQFF. For the CDR3, the DNA is TGTGCCAGCAGTTTGAGCGGACTACTACACAATGAGCAGTTCTTC.

The chain is built from TRBV28 and TRBJ1-1; 9 bases agree with TRBD1. V lost 4 bases, J lost 0 bases, and 12 bases stayed unmatched. This CDR3 contains 18 residues. Germline CDR1 and CDR2: MDHEN and SYDVKM. CDR3 protein: CASSSRQGGAVMNTEAFF. The CDR3 DNA sequence: TGTGCCAGCAGTTCCAGACAGGGGGGGGCGGTGATGAACACTGAAGCTTTCTTT.

Note on this clonotype: This may be a read error: a much more frequent sequence differs by one nucleotide. The V gene is TRBV7-8, the J gene TRBJ1-6, with TRBD1 matching over 9 bases. Germline CDR1 is SGHVS and CDR2 is FQNEAQ. This CDR3 contains 16 residues. The CDR3 reads CSSSLEGTGYNSPLHF. The CDR3 DNA follows: TGTTCCAGCAGCTTAGAAGGGACAGGGTATAATTCACCCCTCCACTTT.

This clonotype appeared a few times. The chain recombines TRBV4-1 with TRBJ2-7; tentative D call: TRBD2 (6 bases). Per the germline V gene, CDR1 is MGHRA and CDR2 is YSYEKL. This CDR3 spans 15 amino acids. Trimming cost V 5 bases and J 2 bases, with 16 bases left between them. In nucleotides, the CDR3 is TGCGCCAGCAGCTTAGAGGGAGGAAGCACCTACGAGCAGTACTTC. It translates to CASSLEGGSTYEQYF.